The present TCR beta chain was sequenced within a study of T cells in Graves' hyperthyroidism and ophthalmopathy. This clonotype was seen repeatedly, ten times or more. Unmatched junction bases numbered 3, after V lost 5 bases and J lost 3 bases. There are 14 residues in the CDR3. The germline gives CDR1 SGHVS, CDR2 FNYEAQ. The TCR beta CDR3 regions underwent amplification using RNA transcripts as the source. HTBI primers drove first-round RT-PCR of the TCR CDR3. TCRdb itself ran the multiplex PCR reads through MiXCR, one entry per CDR3 protein. Among roughly 100,000 distinct CDR3 sequences listed, about 50% were seen once. Graves' hyperthyroidism showing no ophthalmopathy progression within 18 months was considered stable.

The sample was blood. The TCR sequence derives from a man aged 40-49 years with Graves' hyperthyroidism. The chain is built from TRBV7-6 and TRBJ2-5, with 10 bases lining up with TRBD2. The CDR3 nucleotides read TGTGCCAGCAGCATCACTAGCGGGGAAGAGACCCAGTACTTC. This codes for CASSITSGEETQYF.